A single sample is the source of the 28 T cell receptor beta chains below, sequenced in a study of shared clonotypes between healthy human individuals. Only in-frame clones appear in the TCRdb table, and some are missing; sequencing was by immunoSEQ multiplex PCR. This table holds about 1 million clones, 70% to 80% found once. The sample consisted of memory CD4+ T cells sorted from blood. Subset denoted: CD45RA-negative fraction. The receptors originated from a man in his late teens or twenties in good health.

The chain has TRBV4-3 and TRBJ2-7, with D possibly called TRBD1 or TRBD2 (5 bases each). This CDR3 is built from 16 residues. CDR1 is LGHNA, CDR2 YSLEER, per germline. V was trimmed by 4 bases and J by 0 bases, leaving 16 bases between them. The DNA of the CDR3 is TGCGCCAGCAGCCGCGGACGGGCAGGGAGCTCCTACGAGCAGTACTTC. Its translation: CASSRGRAGSSYEQYF.

The chain recombines TRBV6-6 with TRBJ2-3, with D possibly being TRBD1 (6 bases). Germline V gene sequence: CDR1 MNHNY, CDR2 SVGAGI (reference sequence). Trimming removed 5 bases at V and 1 base at J, with 13 bases between. CDR3 size: 15 residues. The CDR3 region has the DNA TGTGCCAGCAGTCACAGGGAAGTGGGCACAGATACGCAGTATTTT. The encoded protein is CASSHREVGTDTQYF.

This chain connects TRBV4-3 to TRBJ2-3; TRBD2 agrees at 9 bases. The CDR3 covers 17 residues. J was trimmed by 3 bases and V by 0 bases; bases with no gene match: 7. Per germline, CDR1 LGHNA and CDR2 YSLEER. The CDR3 sequence: CASSQDPVAGGTDTQYF. CDR3 bases: TGCGCCAGCAGCCAAGATCCCGTGGCGGGAGGGACAGATACGCAGTATTTT.

The chain couples TRBV28 to TRBJ2-7, with D possibly being TRBD1 (5 bases). Germline assignment: CDR1 MDHEN and CDR2 SYDVKM. CDR3 size: 15 residues. V was clipped by 3 bases and J by 1 base, with 13 bases between them. This CDR3 is CASSFLGRESYEQYF. The DNA of the CDR3 is TGTGCCAGCAGTTTTCTGGGCAGGGAATCCTACGAGCAGTACTTC.

This chain uses TRBV9 with TRBJ2-1, with D perhaps given as TRBD1 or TRBD2 (6 bases each). The CDR3 runs to 16 residues. The V end was cut by 0 bases, the J end by 0 bases, with 10 bases between. In germline, CDR1 is SGDLS, CDR2 YYNGEE. CDR3 protein: CASSVATGASYNEQFF. The CDR3 DNA reads TGTGCCAGCAGCGTAGCTACGGGGGCCTCCTACAATGAGCAGTTCTTC.

This chain links TRBV21-1 with TRBJ1-3. TRBV21-1 is listed as a pseudogene. This CDR3 has 17 residues. The CDR3 DNA is TGTGCCAGCAGCATAGACCCACCAAGGGATTCTGGAAACACCATATATTTT. As protein: CASSIDPPRDSGNTIYF.

The V call is TRBV5-1, the J call TRBJ1-1; D possibly corresponds to TRBD1 (5 bases). The length of the CDR3 is 14 residues. Germline CDR1 reads SGHRS; CDR2 reads YFSETQ. V lost 7 bases and J 6 bases, leaving 19 bases between the germline ends. The CDR3 is CASAIQGGWSEAFF. CDR3 nucleotides: TGCGCCAGCGCAATTCAGGGAGGTTGGTCTGAAGCTTTCTTT.

The chain carries TRBV6-1 and TRBJ2-7, with D unresolved. The CDR3 has 9 residues. Trimming pared 10 bases from V and 2 bases from J, leaving 3 bases between. Germline V gene lookup returns CDR1 MNHNS and CDR2 SASEGT. CDR3 sequence (DNA): TGTGCCAACCCCTACGAGCAGTACTTC. Protein sequence: CANPYEQYF.

The chain joins TRBV10-3 to TRBJ1-1; 9 nucleotides agree with TRBD1. Per germline, CDR1 ENHRY and CDR2 SYGVKD. CDR3 length equals 17 residues. Losses at the gene ends were 6 bases for V and 0 bases for J; bases not matched to a gene: 11. The CDR3 DNA follows: TGTGCCATCAGAAGACAGGGGGGTTTAGGGGTGAACACTGAAGCTTTCTTT. Encoded protein: CAIRRQGGLGVNTEAFF.

The V call is TRBV5-4, the J call TRBJ2-5, with TRBD2 matching over 14 bases. The J segment lost 5 bases and the V segment lost 4 bases, leaving 7 bases of the junction unmatched. The CDR3 contains 16 residues. Germline V gene lookup returns CDR1 SGHNT and CDR2 YYREEE (reference sequence). CDR3 amino acids: CASSRLAGGPVETQYF. The DNA for the CDR3 is TGTGCCAGCAGCCGACTAGCGGGGGGGCCCGTGGAGACCCAGTACTTC.

The rearrangement uses TRBV6-1 and TRBJ2-2; 7 bases fit TRBD1. CDR1 MNHNS and CDR2 SASEGT come from the germline V gene. The J segment lost 0 bases and the V segment lost 2 bases, leaving 6 bases of the junction unmatched. The CDR3 covers 17 residues. The CDR3 DNA reads as TGTGCCAGCAGTGAAACAGGGGCGTTCGCGAACACCGGGGAGCTGTTTTTT. Translating gives CASSETGAFANTGELFF.

The genes are TRBV27 and TRBJ2-2; 11 positions match TRBD2. V dropped 3 bases and J dropped 0; count of bases not matched to a gene: 3. CDR1 and CDR2 from the germline V gene are MNHEY and SMNVEV (reference sequence). The CDR3 is made up of 17 amino acids. CDR3 coding DNA: TGTGCCAGCAGTTTCGGGACTAGCGGCGCGAACACCGGGGAGCTGTTTTTT. Its translation: CASSFGTSGANTGELFF.

This clone has more than one count but fewer than ten. The V call is TRBV30, the J call TRBJ2-1, with D hard to call. V was clipped by 4 bases and J by 1 base, with 11 bases between them. CDR1 is GTSNPN, CDR2 SVGIG, per germline (reference sequence). The CDR3 contains 14 residues. CDR3 DNA sequence: TGTGCCTGGAAACTCCCTAATTCCTACAATGAGCAGTTCTTC. Translated: CAWKLPNSYNEQFF.

This clone was seen a few times. The CDR3 sequence: CASSRQIAGGWNEQFF. CDR3 in DNA: TGTGCCAGCAGTCGTCAAATAGCGGGAGGGTGGAATGAGCAGTTCTTC. The J gene is TRBJ2-1, the V gene TRBV2; TRBD2 agrees at 11 bases. V was clipped by 5 bases and J by 7 bases; unmatched bases: 10. CDR1 and CDR2 from the germline V gene are SNHLY and FYNNEI. The CDR3 has 16 amino acids.

The rearrangement uses TRBV11-2 and TRBJ2-5; D remains ambiguous. Germline CDR1 reads SGHAT; CDR2 reads FQNNGV. The ends were cut back, 1 base at V and 4 bases at J, with 10 bases in the middle. The CDR3 has 14 amino acids. CDR3: CASSLVARGETQYF. DNA for the CDR3: TGTGCCAGCAGCTTAGTGGCCAGAGGAGAGACCCAGTACTTC.

The genes are TRBV13 and TRBJ1-1; no reliable D call. This CDR3 is built from 13 residues. The germline gives CDR1 PRHDT, CDR2 FYEKMQ (reference sequence). V lost 5 bases to trimming and J lost 3 bases, with 10 bases between them. This CDR3 is CASSPAGYTEAFF. The CDR3 bases are TGTGCCAGCAGCCCAGCCGGCTACACTGAAGCTTTCTTT.

DNA for the CDR3: TGTGCCAGCAGCATCCGGGACAGGACCTACGAGCAGTACTTC. Protein sequence: CASSIRDRTYEQYF. V and J are TRBV21-1 and TRBJ2-7; the DNA was not compared with TRBD1, the D call given in the table. TRBV21-1 is a known pseudogene. The CDR3 is 14 amino acids.

In its sample, this clone was seen a few times. The chain has TRBV18 and TRBJ2-7, with D unresolved. Per the germline V gene, CDR1 is KGHSH and CDR2 is LQKENI. The CDR3 covers 16 residues. V was shortened by 3 bases and J by 3 bases, with 18 bases between the two germline ends. The CDR3 is CASSPEAWPESYEQYF. CDR3 DNA sequence: TGTGCCAGCTCACCTGAGGCGTGGCCCGAAAGCTACGAGCAGTACTTC.

The chain links TRBV2 to TRBJ2-1; the D gene is possibly TRBD1 (5 bases). CDR3 length: 14 amino acids. Looked up from germline, CDR1 is SNHLY and CDR2 is FYNNEI. V lost 7 bases and J 12 bases, leaving 22 bases between the germline ends. CDR3 sequence: CASTDSQSNMGQFF. The CDR3, as DNA: TGTGCCAGCACAGACAGCCAGAGTAACATGGGGCAGTTCTTC.

The V call is TRBV5-6, the J call TRBJ2-7; tentative D call: TRBD2 (5 bases). Trimming left V 4 bases short and J 1 base short, with 6 bases between. The germline V gene has CDR1 SGHDT and CDR2 YYEEEE. The CDR3 loop spans 12 amino acids. CDR3 nucleotide sequence: TGTGCCAGCAGCGGGAGTTCCTACGAGCAGTACTTC. Protein: CASSGSSYEQYF.

This chain links TRBV5-1 with TRBJ1-6; maybe TRBD1 (6 bases). Trimming left V 1 base short and J 5 bases short, with 13 bases between. This CDR3 comprises 16 residues. Germline CDR1 and CDR2: SGHRS and YFSETQ. The CDR3 DNA reads TGCGCCAGCAGCTTGAAAACAGGGAACAATAATTCACCCCTCCACTTT. Translation gives CASSLKTGNNNSPLHF.

The V gene is TRBV28, the J gene TRBJ2-7; D ambiguous. The CDR3 runs to 14 residues. Trimming pared 9 bases from V and 2 bases from J, leaving 17 bases between. Germline assignment: CDR1 MDHEN and CDR2 SYDVKM. CDR3: CASTPATETYEQYF. CDR3 bases: TGTGCCAGTACCCCTGCGACGGAGACCTACGAGCAGTACTTC.

CDR3 sequence reads: CASSHSGGSQETQYF. CDR3 nucleotide sequence: TGTGCCAGCAGCCACAGCGGGGGGTCCCAAGAGACCCAGTACTTC. The chain combines TRBV5-4 with TRBJ2-5; TRBD2 aligns across 9 bases. The CDR3 has 15 amino acids. Trimming removed 4 bases from V and 1 base from J; junction bases left unmatched: 5. CDR1 is SGHNT, CDR2 YYREEE, per germline (reference sequence). The full variable domain, its missing parts supplied by reference TRBV5-4 and TRBJ2-5, is ETGVTQSPTHLIKTRGQQVTLRCSSQSGHNTVSWYQQALGQGPQFIFQYYREEENGRGNFPPRFSGLQFPNYSSELNVNALELDDSALYLCASSHSGGSQETQYFGPGTRLLVL.

CDR3 sequence: CASSQQLAGGRNTGELFF. The CDR3 region has the DNA TGCGCCAGCAGCCAACAGCTAGCGGGAGGAAGGAACACCGGGGAGCTGTTTTTT. The gene calls are TRBV4-3 and TRBJ2-2; the match to TRBD2 covers 11 bases. Per germline, CDR1 LGHNA and CDR2 YSLEER. V shed 2 bases and J 1 base; nucleotides not matched to a gene: 6. The CDR3 is 18 amino acids.

The rearrangement links TRBV27 to TRBJ1-5; D possibly corresponds to TRBD1 (5 bases). V was shortened by 5 bases and J by 9 bases, with 20 bases between the two germline ends. The V gene's germline CDR1 is MNHEY and CDR2 SMNVEV (reference sequence). This CDR3 contains 15 residues. CDR3 sequence reads: CASSPGPSFGGPQHF. In nucleotides, the CDR3 is TGTGCCAGCAGTCCCGGGCCCTCTTTCGGGGGGCCCCAGCATTTT.

The gene calls are TRBV5-8 and TRBJ2-3; 9 bases map to TRBD1. The V and J ends lost 4 bases and 1 base, in that order; junction bases with no gene match: 7. The CDR3 has 16 amino acids. Germline lookup yields CDR1 SGHTS and CDR2 YDEGEE. As DNA, the CDR3 is TGTGCCAGCAGCCCCGATGGGGACAGGGGCACAGATACGCAGTATTTT. Translating it yields CASSPDGDRGTDTQYF.

The gene calls are TRBV7-9 and TRBJ2-7; D remains unclear. The CDR3 runs to 13 residues. Trimming took 0 bases from V and 9 from J, leaving 12 bases between them. Germline-derived CDR1 and CDR2 are SEHNR and FQNEAQ (reference sequence). CDR3 sequence (DNA): TGTGCCAGCAGCTTAGCGCAAGGAAGGCGGCAGTACTTC. This sequence encodes CASSLAQGRRQYF.

This clone was picked up one time. The rearrangement uses TRBV4-1 and TRBJ2-2, with 15 nucleotides matching TRBD2. With 0 bases clipped from V and 0 bases from J, the junction kept 2 bases outside the gene matches. Germline CDR1 MGHRA, CDR2 YSYEKL. This CDR3 is 19 amino acids long. The CDR3 sequence is CASSQDWTSGRANTGELFF. CDR3 DNA sequence: TGCGCCAGCAGCCAAGACTGGACTAGCGGGAGGGCGAACACCGGGGAGCTGTTTTTT.